A single sample gave rise to the 7 T cell receptor beta chains below, sequenced in a study of CD8 T cells in Susac syndrome. Reverse transcription used roughly 0.45 to 1 ug RNA and random hexamers. MiXCR was run by TCRdb on the immunoSEQ multiplex PCR reads, yielding one entry per CDR3 protein. The data show about 300,000 distinct CDR3 sequences, with around 85% seen just once and 0.21% held by the top ten. The sequencing input was CD8+ T cells from PBMCs. The receptors originated from a human donor with multiple sclerosis.

The J gene is TRBJ2-3, the V gene TRBV11-2, with D uncertain. Trimming stripped 5 bases from V and 0 bases from J, with 12 bases between. This CDR3 is built from 15 residues. The germline V gene has CDR1 SGHAT and CDR2 FQNNGV. The CDR3 loop is CASSPRPDSTDTQYF. DNA of the CDR3: TGTGCCAGCAGCCCTCGCCCGGACAGCACAGATACGCAGTATTTT.

Only a few counts were recorded for this clonotype. This chain links TRBV7-9 with TRBJ1-5; D possibly corresponds to TRBD1 (5 bases). The CDR3 runs 14 residues. Germline loops: CDR1 SEHNR, CDR2 FQNEAQ (reference sequence). Trimming cost V 6 bases and J 0 bases, with 9 bases left between them. CDR3: CASSSGGSNQPQHF. In nucleotides, the CDR3 is TGTGCCAGCAGTTCGGGGGGTAGCAATCAGCCCCAGCATTTT.

The chain links TRBV19 to TRBJ2-1; TRBD2 matches 7 bases. J lost 3 bases, V lost 3 bases, and 2 bases had no gene match. The CDR3 extends over 14 amino acids. Germline V gene lookup returns CDR1 LNHDA and CDR2 SQIVND (reference sequence). CDR3 sequence reads: CASSIWEGYNEQFF. The CDR3, as DNA: TGTGCCAGTAGTATTTGGGAGGGCTACAATGAGCAGTTCTTC.

The gene calls are TRBV7-8 and TRBJ2-7, with a weak D call TRBD1 (6 bases). V lost 3 bases, J lost 1 base, and 16 bases lay in between. From germline, CDR1 is SGHVS and CDR2 FQNEAQ. The CDR3 is made up of 16 amino acids. CDR3 nucleotides: TGTGCCAGCAGCTTGCCCTACTCAGGGGAATCCTACGAGCAGTACTTC. Translation: CASSLPYSGESYEQYF. The full variable domain, rest sourced from reference TRBV7-8 and TRBJ2-7, is GAGVSQSPRYKVAKRGQDVALRCDPISGHVSLFWYQQALGQGPEFLTYFQNEAQLDKSGLPSDRFFAERPEGSVSTLKIQRTQQEDSAVYLCASSLPYSGESYEQYFGPGTRLTVT.

The chain uses TRBV10-3 and TRBJ2-7; the D gene could be TRBD1 or TRBD2 (5 bases each). Germline lookup yields CDR1 ENHRY and CDR2 SYGVKD. This CDR3 region has 14 residues. Trimming cost V 6 bases and J 3 bases, with 15 bases left between them. As DNA, the CDR3 is TGTGCCATCAGCCTTCCGGGGACCTACTACGAGCAGTACTTC. Protein sequence: CAISLPGTYYEQYF.

The chain joins TRBV5-6 to TRBJ2-1; D is ambiguous. The length of the CDR3 is 12 residues. Per germline, CDR1 SGHDT and CDR2 YYEEEE. V was shortened by 0 bases and J by 8 bases, with 6 bases between the two germline ends. The CDR3 loop is CASSLDTDEQFF. The CDR3 nucleotides are TGTGCCAGCAGCTTGGATACCGATGAGCAGTTCTTC.

The chain uses TRBV28 and TRBJ1-1, with D possibly TRBD1 on 6 matching bases. CDR3 length: 12 amino acids. CDR1 and CDR2 from the germline V gene are MDHEN and SYDVKM. V was cut by 1 base and J by 11 bases, with 11 bases left in between. The CDR3 loop is CASSLFRQEAFF. In nucleotides, the CDR3 is TGTGCCAGCAGTTTATTTCGACAGGAGGCTTTCTTT. Full variable domain (outside the CDR3, taken from reference TRBV28 and TRBJ1-1): DVKVTQSSRYLVKRTGEKVFLECVQDMDHENMFWYRQDPGLGLRLIYFSYDVKMKEKGDIPEGYSVSREKKERFSLILESASTNQTSMYLCASSLFRQEAFFGQGTRLTVV.